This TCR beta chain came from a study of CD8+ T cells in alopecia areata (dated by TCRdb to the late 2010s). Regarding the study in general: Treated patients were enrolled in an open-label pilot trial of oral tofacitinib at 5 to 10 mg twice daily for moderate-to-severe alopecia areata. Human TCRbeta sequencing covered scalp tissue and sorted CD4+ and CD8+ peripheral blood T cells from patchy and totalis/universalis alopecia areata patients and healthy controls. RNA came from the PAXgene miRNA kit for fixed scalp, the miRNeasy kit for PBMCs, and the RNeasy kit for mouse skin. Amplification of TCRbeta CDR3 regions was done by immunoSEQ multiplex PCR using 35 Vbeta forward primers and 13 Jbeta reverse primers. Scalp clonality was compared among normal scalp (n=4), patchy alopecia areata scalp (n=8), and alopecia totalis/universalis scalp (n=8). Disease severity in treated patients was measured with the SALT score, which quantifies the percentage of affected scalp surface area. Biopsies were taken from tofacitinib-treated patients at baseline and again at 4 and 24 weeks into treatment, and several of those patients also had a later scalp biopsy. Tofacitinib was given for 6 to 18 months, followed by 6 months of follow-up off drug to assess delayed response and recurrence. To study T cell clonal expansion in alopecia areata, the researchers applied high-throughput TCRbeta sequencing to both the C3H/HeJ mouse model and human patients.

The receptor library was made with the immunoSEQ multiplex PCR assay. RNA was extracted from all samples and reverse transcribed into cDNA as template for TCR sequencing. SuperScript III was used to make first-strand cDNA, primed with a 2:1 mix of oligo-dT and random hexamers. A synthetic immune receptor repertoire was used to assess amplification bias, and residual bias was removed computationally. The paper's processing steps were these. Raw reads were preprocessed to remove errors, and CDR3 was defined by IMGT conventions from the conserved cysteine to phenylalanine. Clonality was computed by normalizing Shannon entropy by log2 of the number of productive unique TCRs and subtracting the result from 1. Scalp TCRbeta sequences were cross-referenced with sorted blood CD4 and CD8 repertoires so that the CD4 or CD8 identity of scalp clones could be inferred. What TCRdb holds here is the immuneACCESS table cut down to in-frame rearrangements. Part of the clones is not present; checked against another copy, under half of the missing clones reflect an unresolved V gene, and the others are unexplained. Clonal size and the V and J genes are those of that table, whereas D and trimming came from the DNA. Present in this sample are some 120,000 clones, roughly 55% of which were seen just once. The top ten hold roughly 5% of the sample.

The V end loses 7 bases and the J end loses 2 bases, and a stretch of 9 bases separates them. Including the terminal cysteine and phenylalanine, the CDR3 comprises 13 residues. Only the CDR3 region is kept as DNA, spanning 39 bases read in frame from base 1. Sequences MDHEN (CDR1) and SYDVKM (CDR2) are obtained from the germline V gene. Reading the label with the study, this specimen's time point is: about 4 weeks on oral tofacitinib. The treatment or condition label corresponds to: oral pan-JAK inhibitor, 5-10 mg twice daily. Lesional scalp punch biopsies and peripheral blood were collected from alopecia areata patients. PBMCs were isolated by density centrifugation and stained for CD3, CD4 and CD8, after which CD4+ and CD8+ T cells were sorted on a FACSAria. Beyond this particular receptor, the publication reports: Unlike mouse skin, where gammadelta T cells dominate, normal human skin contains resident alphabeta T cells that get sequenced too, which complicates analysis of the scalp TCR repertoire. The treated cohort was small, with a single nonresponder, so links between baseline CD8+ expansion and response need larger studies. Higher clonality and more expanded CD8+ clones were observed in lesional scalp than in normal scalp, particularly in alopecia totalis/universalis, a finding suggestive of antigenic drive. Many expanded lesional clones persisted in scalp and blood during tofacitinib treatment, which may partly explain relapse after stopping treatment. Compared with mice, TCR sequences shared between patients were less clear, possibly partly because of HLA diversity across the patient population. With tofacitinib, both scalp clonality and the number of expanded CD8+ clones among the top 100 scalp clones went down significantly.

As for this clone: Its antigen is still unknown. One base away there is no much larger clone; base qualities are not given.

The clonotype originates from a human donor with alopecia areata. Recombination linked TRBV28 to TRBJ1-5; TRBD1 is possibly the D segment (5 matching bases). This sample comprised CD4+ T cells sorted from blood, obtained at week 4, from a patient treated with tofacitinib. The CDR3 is CASTGSGNQPQHF. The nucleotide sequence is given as TGTGCCAGCACAGGGTCTGGCAATCAGCCCCAGCATTTT.